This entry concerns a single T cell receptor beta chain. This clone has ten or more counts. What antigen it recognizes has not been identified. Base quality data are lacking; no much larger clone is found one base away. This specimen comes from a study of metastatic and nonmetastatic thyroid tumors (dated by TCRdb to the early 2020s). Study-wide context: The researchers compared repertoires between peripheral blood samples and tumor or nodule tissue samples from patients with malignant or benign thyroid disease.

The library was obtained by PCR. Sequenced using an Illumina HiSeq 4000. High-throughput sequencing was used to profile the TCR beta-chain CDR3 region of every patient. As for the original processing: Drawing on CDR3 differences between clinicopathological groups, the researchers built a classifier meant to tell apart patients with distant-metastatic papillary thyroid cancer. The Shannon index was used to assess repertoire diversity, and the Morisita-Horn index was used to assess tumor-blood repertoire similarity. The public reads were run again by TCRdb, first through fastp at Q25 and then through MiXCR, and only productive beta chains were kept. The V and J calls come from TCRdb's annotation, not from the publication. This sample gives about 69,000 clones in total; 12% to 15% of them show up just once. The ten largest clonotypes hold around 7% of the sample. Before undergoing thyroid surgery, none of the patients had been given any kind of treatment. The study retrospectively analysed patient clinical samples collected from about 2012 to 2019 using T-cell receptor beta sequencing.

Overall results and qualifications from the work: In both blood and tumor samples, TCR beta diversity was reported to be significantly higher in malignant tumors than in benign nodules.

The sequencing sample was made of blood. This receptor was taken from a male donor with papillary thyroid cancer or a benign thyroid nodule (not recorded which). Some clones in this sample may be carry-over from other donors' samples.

The nucleotide sequence is given as TGTGCCAGCACCTCCTACAATGAGCAGTTCTTC. This yields the protein CASTSYNEQFF. The V and J genes are TRBV6-1 and TRBJ2-1; no D gene can be assigned with confidence. From cysteine to phenylalanine, the CDR3 is 11 amino acids long. This entry keeps only the CDR3 DNA: 33 bases, framed from base 1. CDR1 and CDR2 were assigned from the germline V gene as MNHNS and SASEGT. The junction carries 1 base between V and J, which are trimmed by 7 bases and 0 bases respectively.